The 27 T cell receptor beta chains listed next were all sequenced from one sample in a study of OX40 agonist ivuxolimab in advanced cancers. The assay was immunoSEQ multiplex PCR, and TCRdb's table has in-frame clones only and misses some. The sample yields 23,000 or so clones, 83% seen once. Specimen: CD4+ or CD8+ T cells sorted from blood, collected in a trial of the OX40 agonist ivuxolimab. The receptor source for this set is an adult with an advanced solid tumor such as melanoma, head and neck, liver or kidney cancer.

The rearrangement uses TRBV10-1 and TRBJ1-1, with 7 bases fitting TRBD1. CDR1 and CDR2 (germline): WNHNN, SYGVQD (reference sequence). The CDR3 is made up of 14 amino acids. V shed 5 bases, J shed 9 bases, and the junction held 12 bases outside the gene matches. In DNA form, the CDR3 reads TGCGCCAGCAGTCGGGACAGCTCTGACCAGAAAGCTTTCTTT. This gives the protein CASSRDSSDQKAFF.

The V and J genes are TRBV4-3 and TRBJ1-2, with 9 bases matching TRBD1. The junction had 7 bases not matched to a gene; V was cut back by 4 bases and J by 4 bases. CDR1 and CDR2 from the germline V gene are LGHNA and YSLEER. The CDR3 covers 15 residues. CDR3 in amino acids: CASSPGQGPGYGYTF. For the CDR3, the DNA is TGCGCCAGCAGCCCAGGACAGGGGCCGGGCTATGGCTACACCTTC.

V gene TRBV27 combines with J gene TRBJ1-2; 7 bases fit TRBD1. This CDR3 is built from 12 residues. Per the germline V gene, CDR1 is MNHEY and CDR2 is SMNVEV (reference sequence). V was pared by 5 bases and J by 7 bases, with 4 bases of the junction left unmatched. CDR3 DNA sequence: TGTGCCAGCAGTGACCCAGGGGGTGGCTACACCTTC. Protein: CASSDPGGGYTF.

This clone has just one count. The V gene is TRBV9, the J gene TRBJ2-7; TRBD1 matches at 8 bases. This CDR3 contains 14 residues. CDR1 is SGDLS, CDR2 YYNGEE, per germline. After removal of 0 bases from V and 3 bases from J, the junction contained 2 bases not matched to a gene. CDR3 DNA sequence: TGTGCCAGCAGCGTAGGGGGGACAGGCTACGAGCAGTACTTC. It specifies CASSVGGTGYEQYF.

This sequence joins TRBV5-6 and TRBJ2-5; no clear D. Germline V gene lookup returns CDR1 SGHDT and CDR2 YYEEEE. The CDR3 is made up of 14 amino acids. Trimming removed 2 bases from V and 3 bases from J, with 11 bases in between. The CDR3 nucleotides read TGTGCCAGCAGCTTATGGTACAGTAAAGAGACCCAGTACTTC. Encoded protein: CASSLWYSKETQYF.

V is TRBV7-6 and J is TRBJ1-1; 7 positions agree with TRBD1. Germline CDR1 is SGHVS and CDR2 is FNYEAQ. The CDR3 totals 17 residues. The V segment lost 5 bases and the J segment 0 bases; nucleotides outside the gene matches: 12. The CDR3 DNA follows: TGTGCCAGCAGCCCACGATCAGGGGGGGTCGTGAACACTGAAGCTTTCTTT. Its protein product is CASSPRSGGVVNTEAFF. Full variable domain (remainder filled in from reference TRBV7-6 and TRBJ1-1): GAGVSQSPRYKVTKRGQDVALRCDPISGHVSLYWYRQALGQGPEFLTYFNYEAQQDKSGLPNDRFSAERPEGSISTLTIQRTEQRDSAMYRCASSPRSGGVVNTEAFFGQGTRLTVV.

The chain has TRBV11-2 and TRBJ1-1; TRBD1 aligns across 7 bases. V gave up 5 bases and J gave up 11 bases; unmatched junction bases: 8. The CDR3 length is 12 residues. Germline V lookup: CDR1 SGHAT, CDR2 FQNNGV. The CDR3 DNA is TGTGCCAGCAGCCATATGGGACAGCCTGCTTTCTTT. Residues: CASSHMGQPAFF.

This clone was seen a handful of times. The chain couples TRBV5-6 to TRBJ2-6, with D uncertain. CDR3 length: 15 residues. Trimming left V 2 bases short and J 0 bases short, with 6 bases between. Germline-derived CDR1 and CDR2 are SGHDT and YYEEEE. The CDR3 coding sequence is TGTGCCAGCAGCTTAGAGTTCTCTGGGGCCAACGTCCTGACTTTC. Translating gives CASSLEFSGANVLTF.

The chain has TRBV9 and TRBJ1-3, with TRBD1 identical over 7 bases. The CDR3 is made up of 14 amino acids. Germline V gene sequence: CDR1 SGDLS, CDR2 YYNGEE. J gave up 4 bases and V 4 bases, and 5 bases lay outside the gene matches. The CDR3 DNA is TGTGCCAGCAGCCTCGCAGGGGGGGGAAACACCATATATTTT. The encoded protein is CASSLAGGGNTIYF.

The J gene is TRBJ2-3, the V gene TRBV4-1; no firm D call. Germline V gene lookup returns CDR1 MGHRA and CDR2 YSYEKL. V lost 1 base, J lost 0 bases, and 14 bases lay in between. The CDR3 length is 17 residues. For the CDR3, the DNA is TGCGCCAGCAGCCAAGTTCTTACGAAGGCGAGCACAGATACGCAGTATTTT. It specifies CASSQVLTKASTDTQYF.

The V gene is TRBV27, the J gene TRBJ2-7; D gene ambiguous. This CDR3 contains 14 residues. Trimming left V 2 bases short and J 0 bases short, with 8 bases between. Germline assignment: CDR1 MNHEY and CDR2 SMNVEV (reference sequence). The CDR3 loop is CASSLGWSSYEQYF. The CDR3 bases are TGTGCCAGCAGTTTAGGGTGGAGCTCCTACGAGCAGTACTTC.

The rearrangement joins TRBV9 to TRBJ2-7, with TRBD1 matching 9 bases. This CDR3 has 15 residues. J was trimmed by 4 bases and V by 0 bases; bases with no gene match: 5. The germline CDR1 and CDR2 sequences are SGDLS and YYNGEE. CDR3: CASSVGGTGYYEQYF. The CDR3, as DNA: TGTGCCAGCAGCGTAGGAGGGACAGGGTATTACGAGCAGTACTTC. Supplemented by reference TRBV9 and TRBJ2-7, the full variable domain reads DSGVTQTPKHLITATGQRVTLRCSPRSGDLSVYWYQQSLDQGLQFLIQYYNGEERAKGNILERFSAQQFPDLHSELNLSSLELGDSALYFCASSVGGTGYYEQYFGPGTRLTVT.

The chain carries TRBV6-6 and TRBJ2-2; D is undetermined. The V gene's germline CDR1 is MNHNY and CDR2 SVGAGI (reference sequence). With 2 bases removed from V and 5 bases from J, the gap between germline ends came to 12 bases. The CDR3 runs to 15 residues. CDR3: CASSYTGRRTGELFF. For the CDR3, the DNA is TGTGCCAGCAGTTACACGGGCAGGCGTACCGGGGAGCTGTTTTTT.

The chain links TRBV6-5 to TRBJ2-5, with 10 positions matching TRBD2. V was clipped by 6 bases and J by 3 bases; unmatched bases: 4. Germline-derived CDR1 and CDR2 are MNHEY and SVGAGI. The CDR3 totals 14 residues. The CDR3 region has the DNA TGTGCCAGCAGCCTCCTAGCGGGGGAAGAGACCCAGTACTTC. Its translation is CASSLLAGEETQYF.

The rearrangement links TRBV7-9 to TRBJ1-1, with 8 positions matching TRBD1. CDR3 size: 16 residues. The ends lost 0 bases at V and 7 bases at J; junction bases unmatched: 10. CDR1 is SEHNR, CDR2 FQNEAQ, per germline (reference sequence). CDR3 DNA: TGTGCCAGCAGCTTAGCGCTCACCAACAGGGGGAGTGAAGCTTTCTTT. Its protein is CASSLALTNRGSEAFF.

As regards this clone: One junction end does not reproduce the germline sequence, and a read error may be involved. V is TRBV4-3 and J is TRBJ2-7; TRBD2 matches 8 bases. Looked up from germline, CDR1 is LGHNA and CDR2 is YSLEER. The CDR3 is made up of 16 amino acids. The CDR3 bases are TGCGCCAGCAGCCAAGATACGGGCGGGGGGTCCTCCGAGCAGTACTTC. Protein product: CASSQDTGGGSSEQYF.

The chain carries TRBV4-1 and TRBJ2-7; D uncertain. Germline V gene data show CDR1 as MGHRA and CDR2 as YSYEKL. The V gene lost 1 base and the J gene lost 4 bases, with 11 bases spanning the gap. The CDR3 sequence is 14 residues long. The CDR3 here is CASSQVNLQYEQYF. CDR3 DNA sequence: TGCGCCAGCAGCCAAGTTAATCTCCAATACGAGCAGTACTTC.

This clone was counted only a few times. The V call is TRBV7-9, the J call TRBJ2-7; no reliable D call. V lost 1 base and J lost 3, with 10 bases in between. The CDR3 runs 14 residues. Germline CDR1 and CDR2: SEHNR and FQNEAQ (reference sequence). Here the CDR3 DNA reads TGTGCCAGCAGCTTAGTAGTGGAAGGCTACGAGCAGTACTTC. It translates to CASSLVVEGYEQYF.

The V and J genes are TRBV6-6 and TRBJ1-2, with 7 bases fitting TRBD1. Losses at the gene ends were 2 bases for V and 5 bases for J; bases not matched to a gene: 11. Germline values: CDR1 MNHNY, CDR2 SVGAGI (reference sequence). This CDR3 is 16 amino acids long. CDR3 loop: CASSYPGRGRSYGYTF. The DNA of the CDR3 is TGTGCCAGCAGTTACCCGGGAAGGGGGCGCTCGTATGGCTACACCTTC.

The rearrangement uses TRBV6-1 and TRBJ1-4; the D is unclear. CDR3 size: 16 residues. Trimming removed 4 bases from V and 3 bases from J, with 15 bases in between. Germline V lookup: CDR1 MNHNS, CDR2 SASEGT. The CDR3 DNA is TGTGCCAGCAGTGCCTTGGGGTATGCGGCTAATGAAAAACTGTTTTTT. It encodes CASSALGYAANEKLFF.

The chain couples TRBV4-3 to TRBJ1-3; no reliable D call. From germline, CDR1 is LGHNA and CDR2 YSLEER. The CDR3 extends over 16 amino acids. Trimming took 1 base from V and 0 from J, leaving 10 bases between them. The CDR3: CASSQVTALSGNTIYF. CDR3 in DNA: TGCGCCAGCAGCCAAGTAACAGCACTCTCTGGAAACACCATATATTTT.

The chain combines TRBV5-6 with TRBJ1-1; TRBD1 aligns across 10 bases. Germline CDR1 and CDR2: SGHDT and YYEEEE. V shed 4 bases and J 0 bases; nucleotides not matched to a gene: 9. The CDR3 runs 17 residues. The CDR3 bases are TGTGCCAGCAGCCATGCCGACAGGGGGCAAGTGAACACTGAAGCTTTCTTT. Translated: CASSHADRGQVNTEAFF. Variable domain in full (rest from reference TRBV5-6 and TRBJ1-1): DAGVTQSPTHLIKTRGQQVTLRCSPKSGHDTVSWYQQALGQGPQFIFQYYEEEERQRGNFPDRFSGHQFPNYSSELNVNALLLGDSALYLCASSHADRGQVNTEAFFGQGTRLTVV.

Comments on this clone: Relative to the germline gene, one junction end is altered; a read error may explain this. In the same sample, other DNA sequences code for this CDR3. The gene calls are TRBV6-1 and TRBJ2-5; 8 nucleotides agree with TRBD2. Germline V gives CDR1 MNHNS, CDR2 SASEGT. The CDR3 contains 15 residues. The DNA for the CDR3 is TGCGCCAGCAGTGAAGTAAGCGGGGGATGGGAGACCCAGTACTTC. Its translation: CASSEVSGGWETQYF.

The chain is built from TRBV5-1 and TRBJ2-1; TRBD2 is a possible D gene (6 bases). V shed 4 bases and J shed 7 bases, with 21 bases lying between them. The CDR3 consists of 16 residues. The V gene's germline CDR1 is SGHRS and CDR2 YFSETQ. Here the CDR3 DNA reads TGCGCCAGCAGCCCGCCGGCCCGACTAGGAGGAAATGAGCAGTTCTTC. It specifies CASSPPARLGGNEQFF.

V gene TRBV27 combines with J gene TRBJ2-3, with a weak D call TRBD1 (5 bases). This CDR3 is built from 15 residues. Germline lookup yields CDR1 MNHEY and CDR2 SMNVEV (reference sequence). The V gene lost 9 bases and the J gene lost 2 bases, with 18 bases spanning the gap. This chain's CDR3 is CARIWMDILTDTQYF. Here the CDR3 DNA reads TGTGCCAGGATTTGGATGGACATACTCACAGATACGCAGTATTTT.

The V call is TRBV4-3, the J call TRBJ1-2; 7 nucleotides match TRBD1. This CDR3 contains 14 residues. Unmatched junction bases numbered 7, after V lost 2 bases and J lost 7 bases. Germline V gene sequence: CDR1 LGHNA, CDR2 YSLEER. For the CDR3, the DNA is TGCGCCAGCAGCCAACCGGGACAGCTCTTTGGCTACACCTTC. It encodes CASSQPGQLFGYTF.

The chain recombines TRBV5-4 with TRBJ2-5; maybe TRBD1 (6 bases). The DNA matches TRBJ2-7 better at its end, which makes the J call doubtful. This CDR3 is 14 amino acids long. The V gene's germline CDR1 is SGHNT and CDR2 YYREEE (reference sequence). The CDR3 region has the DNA TGTGCCAGCAGCTTGGCACAGGGAAACGACGAGCAGTACTTC. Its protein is CASSLAQGNDEQYF.